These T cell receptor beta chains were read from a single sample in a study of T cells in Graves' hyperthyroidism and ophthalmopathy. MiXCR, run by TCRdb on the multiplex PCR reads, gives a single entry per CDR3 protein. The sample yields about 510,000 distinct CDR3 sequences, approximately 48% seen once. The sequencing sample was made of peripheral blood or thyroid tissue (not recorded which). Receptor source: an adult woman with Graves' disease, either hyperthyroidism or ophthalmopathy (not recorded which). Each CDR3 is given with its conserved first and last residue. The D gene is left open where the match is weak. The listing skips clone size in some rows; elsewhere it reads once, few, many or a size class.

TGCAGCGCCGGGGACCGAAGGGAGACCCAGCATTTT | CSAGDRRETQHF | TRBJ1-5 | TRBV29-1 | - | -
TGTGCCATCAGTGCGACTAGCGGGAGTAGCGAGATCCTACCTGCCACCCAGTACTTC | CAISATSGSSEILPATQYF | TRBJ2-5 | TRBV10-3 | - | TRBD2
TGTGCCAGCAGTGCTTCCTCGGGGGAGAGCTACGAGCAGTACTTC | CASSASSGESYEQYF | TRBJ2-7 | TRBV9 | - | -
TGTGCCAGCAGTCCACCGGACAGGCCCTCCTACGAGCAGTACTTC | CASSPPDRPSYEQYF | TRBJ2-7 | TRBV28 | - | TRBD1
TGCGCCAGCAGTGAAGCAGACCCCTACGAGCAGTACTTC | CASSEADPYEQYF | TRBJ2-7 | TRBV10-1 | once | -
TGCACCGTGAAGGTACCCCCCGGGGAGCTGTTTTTT | CTVKVPPGELFF | TRBJ2-2 | TRBV29-1 | few | -
TGTGCCAGCAGCTCAAACAGGGATGAAAAACTGTTTTTT | CASSSNRDEKLFF | TRBJ1-4 | TRBV7-3 | few | -
TGTGCCAGCAGTGAACGTGAAGAGACCCAGTACTTC | CASSEREETQYF | TRBJ2-5 | TRBV6-1 | - | -
TGTGCCAGCAGCTTTAGCGGGAGTTATACCTACGAGCAGTACTTC | CASSFSGSYTYEQYF | TRBJ2-7 | TRBV7-2 | - | TRBD2
TGTGCCAGCAGCTTATCCCTGGTGTGGAGGAGGGAAGAGACCCAGTACTTC | CASSLSLVWRREETQYF | TRBJ2-5 | TRBV7-2 | - | -
TGTGCCAGCAGCCAAGGACAGGGATTCTATGGCTACACCTTC | CASSQGQGFYGYTF | TRBJ1-2 | TRBV3-1 | - | TRBD1
TGTGCCAGCAGCCCCCAGGGGGGGGTCAATCAGCCCCAGCATTTT | CASSPQGGVNQPQHF | TRBJ1-5 | TRBV7-9 | many | TRBD1
TGTGCCAGCAGCCCCCTGGCGGGAGCCCAAGAGACCCAGTACTTC | CASSPLAGAQETQYF | TRBJ2-5 | TRBV6-5 | - | TRBD2
TGCAGTGCTAGAGATTTCAAGAGGCAGGGGGTAGAGGAGACCCAGTACTTC | CSARDFKRQGVEETQYF | TRBJ2-5 | TRBV20-1 | - | TRBD1
TGCAGTGGAGGGGGGCAGGTTAGCAATCAGCCCCAGCATTTT | CSGGGQVSNQPQHF | TRBJ1-5 | TRBV20-1 | many | -
TGTGCCAGCAGCCAACAGTCGGGGTTGAACACTGAAGCTTTCTTT | CASSQQSGLNTEAFF | TRBJ1-1 | TRBV12-3/TRBV12-4 | many | -
TGCAGTGCTAGTGCGTCGGTAAACACCATATATTTT | CSASASVNTIYF | TRBJ1-3 | TRBV20-1 | - | -
TGTGCCAGCGGGATACAGGCTAACACTGAAGCTTTCTTT | CASGIQANTEAFF | TRBJ1-1 | TRBV28 | few | -
TGTGCCAGCACCGAGGGGGGATCCAACTATGGCTACACCTTC | CASTEGGSNYGYTF | TRBJ1-2 | TRBV6-2/TRBV6-3 | few | -
TGTGCCAGCAGTTCCGGCCGACAGGGACGCGACGAGCAGTACTTC | CASSSGRQGRDEQYF | TRBJ2-7 | TRBV28 | - | TRBD1
TGTGCCAGCAGCACCCGGACAGATAACTATGGCTACACCTTC | CASSTRTDNYGYTF | TRBJ1-2 | TRBV7-2 | - | -
TGTGCCAGCAGTTTAGCTGTCGGGGGAAGTCAAGAGACCCAGTACTTC | CASSLAVGGSQETQYF | TRBJ2-5 | TRBV12-3/TRBV12-4 | - | -